The present TCR beta chain was sequenced within a study of T cell changes during pregnancy in multiple sclerosis. Profiling relied on immunoSEQ multiplex PCR, and the TCRdb table lists in-frame clones only, not all of them. The sample has roughly 43,000 clones; 85% to 95% are singletons. This CDR3 is built from 14 residues. V was clipped by 5 bases and J by 4 bases, with 12 bases between them. Germline V gene data show CDR1 as SGHAT and CDR2 as FQDESV (reference sequence). The chain recombines TRBV11-1 with TRBJ1-5; weak D call: TRBD1 (5 bases). The receptor was derived from a female donor with multiple sclerosis, enrolled in a pregnancy study. The starting material was CD4+ T cells from peripheral blood mononuclear cells, obtained in the third trimester of pregnancy. CDR3 bases: TGTGCCAGCAGCGGGGGGAGGGGTAATCAGCCCCAGCATTTT. Translating it yields CASSGGRGNQPQHF.